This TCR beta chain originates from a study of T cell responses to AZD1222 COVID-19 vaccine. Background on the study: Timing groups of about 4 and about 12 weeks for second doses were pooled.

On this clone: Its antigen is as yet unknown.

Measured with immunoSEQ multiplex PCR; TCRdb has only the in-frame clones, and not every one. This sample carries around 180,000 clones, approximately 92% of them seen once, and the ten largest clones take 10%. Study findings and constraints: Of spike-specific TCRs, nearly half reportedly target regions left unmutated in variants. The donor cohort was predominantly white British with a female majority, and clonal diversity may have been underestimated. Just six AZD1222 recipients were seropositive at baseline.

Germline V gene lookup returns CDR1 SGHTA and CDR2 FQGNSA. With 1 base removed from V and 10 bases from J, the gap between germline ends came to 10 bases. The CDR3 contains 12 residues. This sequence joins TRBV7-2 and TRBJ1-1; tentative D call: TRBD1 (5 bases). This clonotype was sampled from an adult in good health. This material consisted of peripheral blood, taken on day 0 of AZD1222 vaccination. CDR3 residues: CASSLGGGIAFF. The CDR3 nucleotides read TGTGCCAGCAGCTTAGGTGGGGGAATAGCTTTCTTT. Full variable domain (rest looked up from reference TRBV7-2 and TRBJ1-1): GAGVSQSPSNKVTEKGKDVELRCDPISGHTALYWYRQSLGQGLEFLIYFQGNSAPDKSGLPSDRFSAERTGGSVSTLTIQRTQQEDSAVYLCASSLGGGIAFFGQGTRLTVV.